This T cell receptor (beta chain) was retrieved from a study of cytomegalovirus exposure and HLA in healthy donors. Study context: Inside one of the first data releases sat 85 million or so unique TCRs taken from HLA-typed donors.

The study, taken as a whole, reports: The study designated 150 or so TCR beta chains cytomegalovirus-associated. Confirmation was obtained in vitro that a few CMV-associated chains are specific for CMV antigens. Most TCR sequences were rare, but some public TCRs occurred in many donors.

Details on this clone: What it binds is not known.

The length of the CDR3 is 12 residues. CDR1 and CDR2 from the germline V gene are KGHSH and LQKENI. V was shortened by 3 bases and J by 5 bases, with 8 bases between the two germline ends. PCR primers comprised 60 Vbeta and 13 Jbeta primers. The method was immunoSEQ multiplex PCR; TCRdb's version includes in-frame clones alone and lacks a portion of them. The sample's table shows tens of thousands of clones. The J gene is TRBJ2-7, the V gene TRBV18, with D perhaps TRBD2 (6 bases). The material sequenced was PBMCs. The receptor was isolated from a woman under 40 in good health and CMV-seronegative. Here the CDR3 reads CASSPRDHEQYF. CDR3 sequence (DNA): TGTGCCAGCTCACCGCGGGACCACGAGCAGTACTTC.